This T cell receptor beta chain is drawn from a study of T cells in Graves' hyperthyroidism and ophthalmopathy. Overall study results and limits: In blood, most of the thyroid clonotypes expanded above 0.001 were also present.

Germline-derived CDR1 and CDR2 are SGHTA and FQGTGA. The CDR3 length is 13 residues. Trimming left V 4 bases short and J 2 bases short, with 9 bases between. There are many counts of this clonotype. Its specificity is unknown. RNA transcripts were the template for amplifying TCR beta CDR3 regions. An initial round of RT-PCR targeting the TCR CDR3 relied on the HTBI primer set. TCRdb redid the calling of the multiplex PCR reads with MiXCR, one entry per CDR3 protein. The repertoire has about 360,000 distinct CDR3 sequences, less than 15% of them found once; the top ten carry less than 10%. Lactation, pregnancy, other autoimmune disease or uncontrolled infection led to exclusion of patients. An approximately 10 ml volume of fresh peripheral blood provided the PBMCs.

This receptor was taken from a woman younger than 35 with Graves' hyperthyroidism. Sequenced: blood. The rearrangement joins TRBV7-3 to TRBJ2-7; D is possibly TRBD2 (6 bases). CDR3: CASSSGDPYEQYF. DNA of the CDR3: TGTGCCAGCAGCTCGGGGGACCCCTACGAGCAGTACTTC.